A selection of T cell receptor beta chains follows, all from one sample in a study of blood T cell repertoires in COVID-19. Clones were read by immunoSEQ multiplex PCR, and TCRdb kept only the in-frame ones, dropping some. The data show approximately 200,000 clones, around 80% seen once. The sequenced sample consisted of peripheral blood. The receptors originated from a woman of 80 years or more with acute or convalescent COVID-19. Each CDR3 is given with its conserved first and last residue. D genes are given only for firm matches. Clone sizes are given selectively: once, few, many, or a class where the clone is expanded.

J gene: TRBJ1-4
D gene: -
clone size: -
V gene: TRBV9
CDR3 DNA: TGTGCCAGCAGCGTAGGCGGAGGAACTAATGAAAAACTGTTTTTT
CDR3 protein: CASSVGGGTNEKLFF

J gene: TRBJ2-2
D gene: TRBD1
clone size: -
V gene: TRBV4-3
CDR3 DNA: TGCGCCAGCTCCGGGACAGCCTTCGGGGAGCTGTTTTTT
CDR3 protein: CASSGTAFGELFF

J gene: TRBJ2-1
D gene: TRBD1
clone size: -
V gene: TRBV6-6
CDR3 DNA: TGTGCCAGCAGTAGATGGGACAGATATAGCTCCTACAATGAGCAGTTCTTC
CDR3 protein: CASSRWDRYSSYNEQFF

J gene: TRBJ2-1
D gene: -
clone size: -
V gene: TRBV28
CDR3 DNA: TGTGCCAGCAGTCAACCAGGGAACAATGAGCAGTTCTTC
CDR3 protein: CASSQPGNNEQFF

J gene: TRBJ1-4
D gene: -
clone size: -
V gene: TRBV7-8
CDR3 DNA: TGTGCCAGCAGCTTAATGGCTTCCAATGAAAAACTGTTTTTT
CDR3 protein: CASSLMASNEKLFF

J gene: TRBJ2-3
D gene: TRBD2
clone size: -
V gene: TRBV7-2
CDR3 DNA: TGTGCCAGCAGCTTAGGACTAGCGGGGGGGACCCGTGATACGCAGTATTTT
CDR3 protein: CASSLGLAGGTRDTQYF

J gene: TRBJ1-2
D gene: TRBD1
clone size: few
V gene: TRBV28
CDR3 DNA: TGTGCCAGCAGCCCCGGGACAGATTCCTTCGATGGCTACACCTTC
CDR3 protein: CASSPGTDSFDGYTF

J gene: TRBJ1-3
D gene: TRBD1
clone size: -
V gene: TRBV4-3
CDR3 DNA: TGCGCCAGCAGCCAAGATCTGGACAGGGGAGTATCTGGAAACACCATATATTTT
CDR3 protein: CASSQDLDRGVSGNTIYF

J gene: TRBJ2-5
D gene: -
clone size: -
V gene: TRBV7-6
CDR3 DNA: TGTGCCAGCAGCTTATGGAATCCGGGTATCCGTGGGGAGGAGACCCAGTACTTC
CDR3 protein: CASSLWNPGIRGEETQYF

J gene: TRBJ2-1
D gene: TRBD2
clone size: -
V gene: TRBV27
CDR3 DNA: TGTGCCAGCAGTTCCACCAGACTAGCGGGGGCCACCTACAATGAGCAGTTCTTC
CDR3 protein: CASSSTRLAGATYNEQFF

J gene: TRBJ2-1
D gene: TRBD2
clone size: -
V gene: TRBV18
CDR3 DNA: TGTGCCAGCTCACCGGAGACTAGCGGGAGGGGAGATGAGCAGTTCTTC
CDR3 protein: CASSPETSGRGDEQFF

J gene: TRBJ1-3
D gene: -
clone size: -
V gene: TRBV6-6
CDR3 DNA: TGTGCCAGCACGCCCCGGCGGGACCTCTCTGGAAACACCATATATTTT
CDR3 protein: CASTPRRDLSGNTIYF

J gene: TRBJ2-5
D gene: TRBD1
clone size: -
V gene: TRBV18
CDR3 DNA: TGTGCCAGCTCCGACTCTCGGGACAGGGGGCAAGAGACCCAGTACTTC
CDR3 protein: CASSDSRDRGQETQYF

J gene: TRBJ1-4
D gene: -
clone size: -
V gene: TRBV10-3
CDR3 DNA: TGTGCCATCAGTGACGCCAGGGGAGTGGAGGAACTGTTTTTT
CDR3 protein: CAISDARGVEELFF

J gene: TRBJ1-2
D gene: TRBD1
clone size: -
V gene: TRBV7-9
CDR3 DNA: TGTGCCAGCGGGACAGGTTCAAATAACTATGGCTACACCTTC
CDR3 protein: CASGTGSNNYGYTF

J gene: TRBJ1-6
D gene: -
clone size: -
V gene: TRBV5-8
CDR3 DNA: TGTGCCAGCAGCTTGCGCAGGAATTCACCCCTCCACTTT
CDR3 protein: CASSLRRNSPLHF

J gene: TRBJ1-3
D gene: -
clone size: -
V gene: TRBV2
CDR3 DNA: TGTGCCAGCTACGAGGATACTCTACTCTCTGGAAACACCATATATTTT
CDR3 protein: CASYEDTLLSGNTIYF

J gene: TRBJ2-3
D gene: -
clone size: few
V gene: TRBV20-1
CDR3 DNA: TGCAGTGCGGAACAGGGAGATACGCAGTATTTT
CDR3 protein: CSAEQGDTQYF

J gene: TRBJ2-3
D gene: TRBD1
clone size: -
V gene: TRBV7-2
CDR3 DNA: TGTGCCAGCAGCTTAGCGGGACAGGACACAGATACGCAGTATTTT
CDR3 protein: CASSLAGQDTDTQYF

J gene: TRBJ2-7
D gene: -
clone size: once
V gene: TRBV2
CDR3 DNA: TGTGCCAGCTCGAGACAGGTAACCCCCTACGAGCAGTACTTC
CDR3 protein: CASSRQVTPYEQYF

J gene: TRBJ2-3
D gene: TRBD2
clone size: -
V gene: TRBV24-1
CDR3 DNA: TGTGCCACCAGTGCCGGACTAGACCTCACAGATACGCAGTATTTT
CDR3 protein: CATSAGLDLTDTQYF

J gene: TRBJ1-2
D gene: -
clone size: -
V gene: TRBV6-6
CDR3 DNA: TGTGCCAGCAGTTACCAGCGGGGCTACACCTTC
CDR3 protein: CASSYQRGYTF

J gene: TRBJ2-3
D gene: -
clone size: -
V gene: TRBV21-1
CDR3 DNA: TGTGCCAGCAGCAAAGGAGTCCGGGACAGGGATCGCACAGATACGCAGTATTTT
CDR3 protein: CASSKGVRDRDRTDTQYF

J gene: TRBJ1-2
D gene: TRBD1
clone size: -
V gene: TRBV18
CDR3 DNA: TGTGCCAGCTCAGAGACAGGGAGTTGGAGCTATGGCTACACCTTC
CDR3 protein: CASSETGSWSYGYTF

J gene: TRBJ2-2
D gene: TRBD1
clone size: -
V gene: TRBV6-2/TRBV6-3
CDR3 DNA: TGTGCCAGCAGTGAGAGGACAGGGGGCACCGGGGAGCTGTTTTTT
CDR3 protein: CASSERTGGTGELFF

J gene: TRBJ2-7
D gene: TRBD2
clone size: -
V gene: TRBV9
CDR3 DNA: TGTGCCAGCAGCGCCACACCTAGCGGCGCCTATTACGGGGAGCAGTACTTC
CDR3 protein: CASSATPSGAYYGEQYF

J gene: TRBJ1-1
D gene: -
clone size: -
V gene: TRBV27
CDR3 DNA: TGTGCCAGCAGTTTATCTGAGGCCTGGAGGACTGAAGCTTTCTTT
CDR3 protein: CASSLSEAWRTEAFF

J gene: TRBJ2-7
D gene: -
clone size: -
V gene: TRBV5-1
CDR3 DNA: TGCGCCAGCAGCCTTACTCCGCGAGGCTGGGAGCAGTACTTC
CDR3 protein: CASSLTPRGWEQYF

J gene: TRBJ2-1
D gene: TRBD2
clone size: -
V gene: TRBV9
CDR3 DNA: TGTGCCAGCAGCGTAGGGAGCGGGAGTTACAATGAGCAGTTCTTC
CDR3 protein: CASSVGSGSYNEQFF

J gene: TRBJ1-6
D gene: -
clone size: -
V gene: TRBV5-1
CDR3 DNA: TGCGCCAGCAGCTTGGACGGTTATAATTCACCCCTCCACTTT
CDR3 protein: CASSLDGYNSPLHF

J gene: TRBJ1-1
D gene: -
clone size: -
V gene: TRBV11-2
CDR3 DNA: TGTGCCAGCAGCTTAGCTCGAGTTTCTGAAGCTTTCTTT
CDR3 protein: CASSLARVSEAFF

J gene: TRBJ1-2
D gene: -
clone size: -
V gene: TRBV4-3
CDR3 DNA: TGCGCCAGCAGCCAAGACGGCCAGGCTCAGGATGGCTACACCTTC
CDR3 protein: CASSQDGQAQDGYTF

J gene: TRBJ2-1
D gene: -
clone size: -
V gene: TRBV5-1
CDR3 DNA: TGCGCCAGCAGTTGGGCTGGGGGCGACAATGAGCAGTTCTTC
CDR3 protein: CASSWAGGDNEQFF

J gene: TRBJ2-3
D gene: -
clone size: -
V gene: TRBV5-1
CDR3 DNA: TGCGCCAGCTCACCTTTCGCGGCAGATACGCAGTATTTT
CDR3 protein: CASSPFAADTQYF

J gene: TRBJ2-7
D gene: -
clone size: once
V gene: TRBV20-1
CDR3 DNA: TGCAGTGCTAAGCCCGGTTACGAGCAGTACTTC
CDR3 protein: CSAKPGYEQYF

J gene: TRBJ1-2
D gene: -
clone size: once
V gene: TRBV27
CDR3 DNA: TGTGCCAGCAGTTTATCGGGTTGGCAGGGGTATGGCTACACCTTC
CDR3 protein: CASSLSGWQGYGYTF

J gene: TRBJ2-5
D gene: -
clone size: -
V gene: TRBV20-1
CDR3 DNA: TGCAGTGCTGGCCCAGGGACCCAGTACTTC
CDR3 protein: CSAGPGTQYF

J gene: TRBJ2-7
D gene: -
clone size: -
V gene: TRBV10-3
CDR3 DNA: TGTGCCATCAGGAACAGGATTTCCTACGAGCAGTACTTC
CDR3 protein: CAIRNRISYEQYF

J gene: TRBJ2-2
D gene: TRBD1
clone size: -
V gene: TRBV19
CDR3 DNA: TGTGCCAGTAGTCCAAGACAGGGTGCCGGGGAGCTGTTTTTT
CDR3 protein: CASSPRQGAGELFF

J gene: TRBJ1-1
D gene: TRBD1
clone size: -
V gene: TRBV9
CDR3 DNA: TGTGCCAGCAGCCTCCGGGACAGCATGAACACTGAAGCTTTCTTT
CDR3 protein: CASSLRDSMNTEAFF

J gene: TRBJ1-1
D gene: -
clone size: -
V gene: TRBV6-4
CDR3 DNA: TGTGCCAGCAGTCCCGGGGTGAACACTGAAGCTTTCTTT
CDR3 protein: CASSPGVNTEAFF

J gene: TRBJ1-4
D gene: -
clone size: -
V gene: TRBV29-1
CDR3 DNA: TGCAGCGTTGAACCCGGGATTAATAATGAAAAACTGTTTTTT
CDR3 protein: CSVEPGINNEKLFF

J gene: TRBJ2-5
D gene: -
clone size: -
V gene: TRBV10-1
CDR3 DNA: TGCGCCAGCAGTGACGGGACTCGCACAGAGACCCAGTACTTC
CDR3 protein: CASSDGTRTETQYF

J gene: TRBJ2-1
D gene: TRBD1
clone size: -
V gene: TRBV9
CDR3 DNA: TGTGCCAGCAGCCCTGGACAGGGGGCCTACAATGAGCAGTTCTTC
CDR3 protein: CASSPGQGAYNEQFF

J gene: TRBJ1-6
D gene: -
clone size: -
V gene: TRBV28
CDR3 DNA: TGTGCCAGCAGTTGGCGGAATTCACCCCTCCACTTT
CDR3 protein: CASSWRNSPLHF

J gene: TRBJ1-5
D gene: TRBD1
clone size: once
V gene: TRBV7-6
CDR3 DNA: TGTGCCAGCAGCCCCAGACCCGGACAGGGGGCTGGCAATCAGCCCCAGCATTTT
CDR3 protein: CASSPRPGQGAGNQPQHF

J gene: TRBJ1-1
D gene: -
clone size: -
V gene: TRBV5-1
CDR3 DNA: TGCGCCAGCCAGGGCAGCATGAACACTGAAGCTTTCTTT
CDR3 protein: CASQGSMNTEAFF

J gene: TRBJ1-2
D gene: -
clone size: -
V gene: TRBV14
CDR3 DNA: TGTGCCAGCAGCCCCCAGAAGCGGTCCGGCTACACCTTC
CDR3 protein: CASSPQKRSGYTF

J gene: TRBJ1-1
D gene: -
clone size: -
V gene: TRBV28
CDR3 DNA: TGTGCCAGCACTTCACCTCCAGGGGTCGGAGGTTACGCTGAAGCTTTCTTT
CDR3 protein: CASTSPPGVGGYAEAFF

J gene: TRBJ1-1
D gene: TRBD1
clone size: -
V gene: TRBV6-5
CDR3 DNA: TGTGCCAGCAGTACCCGGACAGGGCAGTTTGAAGCTTTCTTT
CDR3 protein: CASSTRTGQFEAFF

J gene: TRBJ1-1
D gene: TRBD1
clone size: -
V gene: TRBV19
CDR3 DNA: TGTGCCAGTTATCATCCGGGACAGGTGAACACTGAAGCTTTCTTT
CDR3 protein: CASYHPGQVNTEAFF

J gene: TRBJ2-7
D gene: -
clone size: -
V gene: TRBV18
CDR3 DNA: TGTGCCAGCTCCTCAAACAGCTCAATTGTCTTCTACGAGCAGTACTTC
CDR3 protein: CASSSNSSIVFYEQYF

J gene: TRBJ2-7
D gene: -
clone size: -
V gene: TRBV11-1
CDR3 DNA: TGTGCCAGCAGCTCCCGACAGGAGCTATACGAGCAGTACTTC
CDR3 protein: CASSSRQELYEQYF